The clone carrying this T cell receptor beta chain was found a few times. These data are taken from a study of cytomegalovirus exposure and HLA in healthy donors. This CDR3 comprises 16 residues. In germline, CDR1 is SGHNT, CDR2 YYREEE (reference sequence). V gave up 0 bases and J gave up 0 bases, with 10 bases separating them. The PCR made use of 60 Vbeta and 13 Jbeta primers. Only in-frame clones appear in the TCRdb table, and some are missing; sequencing was by immunoSEQ multiplex PCR. Of about 150,000 clones detected, around 10% appear once; the ten largest clones hold 1.8%. This chain links TRBV5-4 with TRBJ1-3; D is undetermined. This TCR came from a male donor in good health and CMV-seronegative. Material: PBMCs. CDR3 sequence reads: CASSLDGESSGNTIYF. Written as DNA, the CDR3 is TGTGCCAGCAGCTTGGACGGAGAAAGCTCTGGAAACACCATATATTTT. The whole variable domain, filled in from reference TRBV5-4 and TRBJ1-3, reads ETGVTQSPTHLIKTRGQQVTLRCSSQSGHNTVSWYQQALGQGPQFIFQYYREEENGRGNFPPRFSGLQFPNYSSELNVNALELDDSALYLCASSLDGESSGNTIYFGEGSWLTVV.